The TCR beta chain under discussion was sequenced for a study of T cells in Graves' hyperthyroidism and ophthalmopathy. Amplification targeted TCR beta CDR3 regions from RNA transcripts. A set of HTBI primers served as the primers for a first-round RT-PCR of the TCR CDR3. TCRdb passed the multiplex PCR reads through MiXCR, listing each CDR3 protein once. The sample holds 210,000 or so distinct CDR3 sequences, roughly a sixth seen once. Uncontrolled infection, other autoimmune disease, pregnancy or lactation led to exclusion. This CDR3 has 15 residues. CDR1 is SGHVS and CDR2 is FQNEAQ in the germline V gene. The trim removed 4 bases at V and 7 bases at J, leaving 10 bases unmatched.

The TCR comes from a middle-aged man with Graves' hyperthyroidism. Material for sequencing was blood. The chain joins TRBV7-8 to TRBJ2-7; TRBD2 aligns across 10 bases. CDR3 protein: CASSSLAGVVGEQYF. In DNA, the CDR3 is TGTGCCAGCAGCTCCCTAGCGGGAGTCGTGGGGGAGCAGTACTTC.